This TCR beta chain was recovered during a study of spatial heterogeneity in lung cancer. Time point specified: sample taken at primary tumor resection. Whole RNA obtained from tumor, nontumor lung or frozen PBMC underwent sequencing without sorting. TCRdb re-called the 5' RACE reads through MiXCR, storing one row per CDR3 protein. Of more than 35,000 distinct CDR3 sequences in the sample, 4% to 6% are singletons; the top ten hold 29%. This clonotype was seen at least ten times. The TCR comes from a female donor with early-stage non-small cell lung cancer. The material sequenced was PBMCs, taken at surgery.

CDR3 coding DNA: TGCAGTGCTAGCCAAGGGAGAGCGCAGTATTTT. Amino acids: CSASQGRAQYF. V gene TRBV20-1 combines with J gene TRBJ2-3, with D perhaps TRBD2 (5 bases). Looked up from germline, CDR1 is DFQATT and CDR2 is SNEGSKA (reference sequence). Trimming shortened V by 3 bases and J by 10 bases, and 11 bases separated the two germline ends. The CDR3 is made up of 11 amino acids.